A single sample is the source of the 9 T cell receptor beta chains below, sequenced in a study of cytomegalovirus exposure and HLA in healthy donors. The PCR had 60 Vbeta and 13 Jbeta primers. The data were produced by immunoSEQ multiplex PCR, yet TCRdb's version contains in-frame clones alone and is incomplete. The sample comprises 64,000 or so clones, about 71% of which are singletons, and about 10% rests with the top ten. Sequencing was done on a sample of PBMCs. These receptors were obtained from a woman aged 45-65 years in good health and CMV-seropositive.

The chain has TRBV7-3 and TRBJ2-2, with unresolved D. V was trimmed by 5 bases and J by 0 bases, leaving 13 bases between them. Germline V gene sequence: CDR1 SGHTA, CDR2 FQGTGA. The CDR3 length is 16 residues. CDR3 in DNA: TGTGCCAGCAGCCGGAATATGGGCCCGAACACCGGGGAGCTGTTTTTT. Translating gives CASSRNMGPNTGELFF. Variable domain in full (rest from reference TRBV7-3 and TRBJ2-2): GAGVSQTPSNKVTEKGKYVELRCDPISGHTALYWYRQSLGQGPEFLIYFQGTGAADDSGLPNDRFFAVRPEGSVSTLKIQRTERGDSAVYLCASSRNMGPNTGELFFGEGSRLTVL.

The chain has TRBV29-1 and TRBJ2-5; TRBD1 agrees at 8 bases. From germline, CDR1 is SQVTM and CDR2 ANQGSEA. The ends lost 7 bases at V and 4 bases at J; junction bases unmatched: 11. The CDR3 runs to 14 residues. In nucleotides, the CDR3 is TGCAGCGCAAAACCCGGGACAGGAGGAGAGACCCAGTACTTC. It yields the protein CSAKPGTGGETQYF.

The chain joins TRBV7-6 to TRBJ2-6; the D gene is possibly TRBD2 (5 bases). V shed 2 bases and J shed 0 bases, with 14 bases lying between them. The V gene's germline CDR1 is SGHVS and CDR2 FNYEAQ. This CDR3 is built from 18 residues. The CDR3 spells CASSLMAGANSGANVLTF. The CDR3 bases are TGTGCCAGCAGCTTAATGGCGGGTGCTAACTCTGGGGCCAACGTCCTGACTTTC.

The table lists this clone with a few counts. V is TRBV6-1 and J is TRBJ2-7; D uncertain. The CDR3 has 13 amino acids. The V end lost 5 bases, the J end lost 3 bases, and 11 bases lay between the germline ends. CDR1 is MNHNS and CDR2 is SASEGT in the germline V gene. The CDR3 coding sequence is TGTGCCAGCAGTACAGAAACAGACTACGAGCAGTACTTC. As protein: CASSTETDYEQYF.

This sequence joins TRBV29-1 and TRBJ1-2; 9 nucleotides line up with TRBD1. There are 14 residues in the CDR3. Looked up from germline, CDR1 is SQVTM and CDR2 is ANQGSEA. The V segment lost 7 bases and the J segment 6 bases; nucleotides outside the gene matches: 12. Here the CDR3 DNA reads TGCAGCGATGGTTCCGGGACAGGGTACGATGGCTACACCTTC. Residues: CSDGSGTGYDGYTF.

This sequence joins TRBV6-4 and TRBJ1-1; D perhaps matches TRBD1 (6 bases). Trimming pared 6 bases from V and 3 bases from J, leaving 14 bases between. Germline CDR1 MRHNA, CDR2 SNTAGT. The CDR3 is made up of 14 amino acids. Here the CDR3 reads CASSPEGVDTEAFF. CDR3 nucleotide sequence: TGTGCCAGCAGCCCCGAGGGGGTGGACACTGAAGCTTTCTTT.

The J gene is TRBJ2-2, the V gene TRBV15; 7 positions match TRBD1. Germline assignment: CDR1 LNHNV and CDR2 YYDKDF (reference sequence). The CDR3 has 17 amino acids. The trim removed 1 base at V and 4 bases at J, leaving 9 bases unmatched. CDR3 in amino acids: CATSRGRGGGITGELFF. CDR3 coding DNA: TGTGCCACCAGCAGAGGGAGAGGGGGCGGAATCACCGGGGAGCTGTTTTTT.

This rearrangement joins TRBV18 to TRBJ2-7; D might be TRBD1 (6 bases). V shed 0 bases and J shed 2 bases, with 11 bases lying between them. Germline V gene lookup returns CDR1 KGHSH and CDR2 LQKENI. CDR3 size: 15 residues. This CDR3 is CASSPPRDTAYEQYF. CDR3 in DNA: TGTGCCAGCTCACCACCCCGGGACACAGCCTACGAGCAGTACTTC.

This sequence joins TRBV10-3 and TRBJ2-1; D possibly corresponds to TRBD1 (6 bases). The CDR3 runs 14 residues. Trimming pared 0 bases from V and 9 bases from J, leaving 12 bases between. Per the germline V gene, CDR1 is ENHRY and CDR2 is SYGVKD. CDR3 coding DNA: TGTGCCATCAGTGAGTCGGGGGCAGTCCGTGAGCAGTTCTTC. It specifies CAISESGAVREQFF.